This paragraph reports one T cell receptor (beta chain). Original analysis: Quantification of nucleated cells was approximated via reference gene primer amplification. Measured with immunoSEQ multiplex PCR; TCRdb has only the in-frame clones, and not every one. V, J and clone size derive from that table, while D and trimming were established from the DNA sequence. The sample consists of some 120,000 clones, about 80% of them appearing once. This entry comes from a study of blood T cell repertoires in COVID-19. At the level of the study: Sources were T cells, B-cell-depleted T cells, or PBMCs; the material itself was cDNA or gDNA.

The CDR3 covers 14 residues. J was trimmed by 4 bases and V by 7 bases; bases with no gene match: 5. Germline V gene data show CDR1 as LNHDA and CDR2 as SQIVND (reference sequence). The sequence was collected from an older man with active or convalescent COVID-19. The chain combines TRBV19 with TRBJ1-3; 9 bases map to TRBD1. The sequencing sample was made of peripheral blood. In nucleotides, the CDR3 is TGTGCCAGTACCACAGGGGGCGCGGGAAACACCATATATTTT. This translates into CASTTGGAGNTIYF.